A selection of T cell receptor beta chains follows, all from one sample in a study of PD-L1 blockade in urothelial cancer. The assay was immunoSEQ multiplex PCR, and TCRdb's table has in-frame clones only and misses some. Of about 88,000 clones detected, roughly 90% appear once; the ten largest clones hold over 9%. The specimen was PBMCs, collected around atezolizumab (anti-PD-L1) treatment. The receptor set was obtained from a man in his 60s with urothelial cancer. Both conserved end residues are part of each CDR3. D genes are given only for firm matches. Clone sizes are given selectively: once, few, many, or a class where the clone is expanded.

j_call clone_size d_call v_call cdr3_nt cdr3_aa
TRBJ1-6 - - TRBV5-1 TGCGCCAGCAGCTTGTCGTTCGGGGGGCTTTCACCCCTCCACTTT CASSLSFGGLSPLHF
TRBJ2-7 few TRBD1 TRBV19 TGTGCCAGTAGTGGGGGACAGCTTTTCTACGAGCAGTACTTC CASSGGQLFYEQYF
TRBJ1-6 - - TRBV30 TGTGCCTGGAGTTCACAGGCGCCATCGAATAATTCACCCCTCCACTTT CAWSSQAPSNNSPLHF
TRBJ2-1 - - TRBV7-8 TGTGCCAGCAGCCGTACAGGTTTCGATGAGCAGTTCTTC CASSRTGFDEQFF
TRBJ2-5 - TRBD1 TRBV5-1 TGCGCCAGCCATGCCGGGACAGGGGGACAAGAGACCCAGTACTTC CASHAGTGGQETQYF
TRBJ2-7 - TRBD1 TRBV5-1 TGCGCCAGCAGCCTACAGGTCCCGGGACAGCATACCTACGAGCAGTACTTC CASSLQVPGQHTYEQYF
TRBJ1-2 - TRBD1 TRBV7-3 TGTGCCAGCAGTTACTCGAGGGGACAGGGTAACTATGGCTACACCTTC CASSYSRGQGNYGYTF
TRBJ2-3 - TRBD2 TRBV7-2 TGTGCCAGCAGCTGGGGGGTTAGCGGGGGGTCCACAGATACGCAGTATTTT CASSWGVSGGSTDTQYF
TRBJ1-2 - TRBD1 TRBV9 TGTGCCAGCAGCTCACGGACAGGGGATAACTATGGCTACACCTTC CASSSRTGDNYGYTF
TRBJ1-2 - - TRBV20-1 TGCAGCCGGGGAGGAGAAGATGGCTACACCTTC CSRGGEDGYTF
TRBJ2-6 - - TRBV28 TGTGCCAGCAGTTTGGGGGCAGGAGGGGCCAACGTCCTGACTTTC CASSLGAGGANVLTF
TRBJ2-1 few - TRBV19 TGTGCCAGTATAGGTGAGGGGGGGCCCTACAATGAGCAGTTCTTC CASIGEGGPYNEQFF
TRBJ2-2 - TRBD2 TRBV9 TGTGCCAGCAGCACCCCAATAGCGGGAGGGCCTGGCACCGGGGAGCTGTTTTTT CASSTPIAGGPGTGELFF
TRBJ1-4 - - TRBV25-1 TGTGCCACCCAAGGGGTCTCCCATTCTAATGAAAAACTGTTTTTT CATQGVSHSNEKLFF
TRBJ2-1 - TRBD2 TRBV7-3 TGTGCCAGCAGCTTGACGTGGCTAGCGGGGGACAATGAGCAGTTCTTC CASSLTWLAGDNEQFF
TRBJ1-1 - TRBD1 TRBV2 TGTGCCAGCAGTGACCGACAGGGGGCTGGAGCTTTCTTT CASSDRQGAGAFF
TRBJ2-1 - TRBD2 TRBV18 TGTGCCAGCTCACCACCTGCCCTTTTAGCGGGGACAACCTACAATGAGCAGTTCTTC CASSPPALLAGTTYNEQFF
TRBJ2-7 - TRBD2 TRBV6-5 TGTGCCAGCGTGCGGGAGGGTTCCTACGAGCAGTACTTC CASVREGSYEQYF